The entry below describes one TCR beta chain. This record comes from a study of blood T cell repertoires in COVID-19. Study as a whole: Both acute and convalescent COVID-19 samples were obtained from the United States, Italy and Spain. The analysed material was cDNA or gDNA that came from T cells, B-cell-depleted T cells, or PBMCs.

The length of the CDR3 is 14 residues. Trimming cost V 3 bases and J 2 bases, with 8 bases left between them. The germline V gene encodes CDR1 MDHEN and CDR2 SYDVKM. Clones were read by immunoSEQ multiplex PCR, and TCRdb kept only the in-frame ones, dropping some. The sample contains 210,000 or so clones, 80% of which appear only once. Recruits, aged about 18 to 100 years, lived in 20 to 30 US areas. Cohorts were determined from participant-reported clinical history. Source material: PBMCs or T cells enriched from blood (not recorded which). The rearrangement joins TRBV28 to TRBJ1-5; no firm D call. The TCR comes from a woman aged 40 to 50 with acute COVID-19. Here the CDR3 DNA reads TGTGCCAGCAGTTTTGTGTCTGGCAATCAGCCCCAGCATTTT. Translated, it gives CASSFVSGNQPQHF.